These T cell receptor beta chains were read from a single sample in a study of PD-1 blockade in classical Hodgkin lymphoma. The data were produced by immunoSEQ multiplex PCR, yet TCRdb's version contains in-frame clones alone and is incomplete. The sample has about 61,000 clones; 70% to 90% are singletons. This material consisted of peripheral blood mononuclear cells (PBMCs), taken before the fourth cycle of nivolumab. The receptors originated from a human donor with classical Hodgkin lymphoma. The CDR3 runs from the conserved cysteine through the conserved F or W. D genes are given only for firm matches. Not all rows give a size; the values are once, few, many and, for expanded clones, a class.

V	J	D	size	DNA	CDR3
TRBV5-1	TRBJ2-1	TRBD2	.	TGCGCCAGCAGCTTGACTAGCGGGGCTTACAATGAGCAGTTCTTC	CASSLTSGAYNEQFF
TRBV27	TRBJ1-4	.	.	TGTGCCAGCAGTTTATTTCCCCAGAAAGGTGAAAAACTGTTTTTT	CASSLFPQKGEKLFF
TRBV7-3	TRBJ2-2	.	.	TGTGCCAGCAGCTTGGTTTCGGCCGGGGAGCTGTTTTTT	CASSLVSAGELFF
TRBV7-9	TRBJ2-7	.	.	TGTGCCAGCTCGACGGGGCTATTCTACGAGCAGTACTTC	CASSTGLFYEQYF
TRBV15	TRBJ1-4	.	.	TGTGCCACCAGCAGAGTTCCAGGGGCGGGTGAAAAACTGTTTTTT	CATSRVPGAGEKLFF
TRBV28	TRBJ1-2	.	once	TGTGCCAGCAGTTTACGTCTGCTTGGCTACACCTTC	CASSLRLLGYTF
TRBV5-1	TRBJ2-1	.	.	TGCGCCAGCAGCTCCAACACCGGGAGCAATGAGCAGTTCTTC	CASSSNTGSNEQFF
TRBV4-1	TRBJ1-4	.	.	TGCGCCAGCAGAGACGTAAGCCTAAGTGAAAAACTGTTTTTT	CASRDVSLSEKLFF
TRBV5-1	TRBJ2-5	.	.	TGCGCCAGCAGCCTCATGGGACTGTCGGTTCAGACCCAGTACTTC	CASSLMGLSVQTQYF
TRBV5-1	TRBJ1-4	.	.	TGCGCCAGCAGCTTGCAGGGAGTTAGTGAAAAACTGTTTTTT	CASSLQGVSEKLFF
TRBV2	TRBJ1-1	TRBD1	.	TGTGCCAGCAGCACCAGGGGGCGGATCACTGAAGCTTTCTTT	CASSTRGRITEAFF
TRBV19	TRBJ1-1	.	.	TGTGCCAGTAAGGTCGGCAGGAGGTGGTCGAACACTGAAGCTTTCTTT	CASKVGRRWSNTEAFF
TRBV5-1	TRBJ2-5	.	.	TGCGCCAGCAGGAGTTGGGAGACCCAGTACTTC	CASRSWETQYF
TRBV5-1	TRBJ2-5	TRBD2	.	TGCGCCAGCAGCCGTGGGGGGGGGACGCGCCTCCAAGAGACCCAGTACTTC	CASSRGGGTRLQETQYF
TRBV5-1	TRBJ1-4	.	.	TGCGCCAGCAGCTCGACAGGACCGGAAAAACTGTTTTTT	CASSSTGPEKLFF
TRBV4-1	TRBJ2-4	TRBD1	.	TGCGCCAGCAGCCAACCCGACAGGGGTCAAAACATTCAGTACTTC	CASSQPDRGQNIQYF
TRBV10-3	TRBJ2-1	TRBD1	.	TGTGCCATCAAGACACAGGGGAATGAGCAGTTCTTC	CAIKTQGNEQFF
TRBV5-1	TRBJ1-4	.	.	TGCGCCAGCAGCTCGGGGCGAGGGACTAATGAAAAACTGTTTTTT	CASSSGRGTNEKLFF
TRBV25-1	TRBJ1-1	.	few	TGTGCCAGCAGTGAACGGATCCAGACGGAAGCTTTCTTT	CASSERIQTEAFF
TRBV6-1	TRBJ1-5	.	.	TGTGCCAGCAGTGAAGCCTCCTGGGGTTCGGATCAAGGTCAGCCCCAGCATTTT	CASSEASWGSDQGQPQHF
TRBV19	TRBJ2-1	.	.	TGTGCCAGTAGTATAGTAGGGGGGAGCATCCCATATGAGCAGTTCTTC	CASSIVGGSIPYEQFF
TRBV21-1	TRBJ1-3	.	.	TGTGCCAGCAGCCCGATGGCCGGGACTGGAAACACCATATATTTT	CASSPMAGTGNTIYF
TRBV5-1	TRBJ2-5	.	.	TGCGCCAGCAGCCAACAACGGCAGGAAGGGACCCAGTACTTC	CASSQQRQEGTQYF
TRBV7-9	TRBJ1-2	.	.	TGTGCCAGCAGTCGGGCGCAGGGCTCAGACGGCTACACCTTC	CASSRAQGSDGYTF
TRBV19	TRBJ2-2	.	medium-sized	TGTGCCAGTAGTAAAGCAGGCACGAACACCGGGGAGCTGTTTTTT	CASSKAGTNTGELFF
TRBV14	TRBJ1-2	.	once	TGTGCCCCCCTTTGTAGGGGAAATGGCTACACCTTC	CAPLCRGNGYTF
TRBV5-1	TRBJ1-1	.	.	TGCGCCAGCAGCCACGGGGCAGGCCTGGAAGCTTTCTTT	CASSHGAGLEAFF
TRBV27	TRBJ2-7	TRBD1	.	TGTGCCAGCAGTTTTGGGACAGCCTACGAGCAGTACTTC	CASSFGTAYEQYF
TRBV5-4	TRBJ1-6	.	.	TGTGCCAGCAGCTTGGGTGGGGCGCGTTGGTCACCCCTCCACTTT	CASSLGGARWSPLHF
TRBV2	TRBJ2-3	TRBD1	.	TGTGCCAGCAGTCGCGGACAGGGGGCAGACACGCAGTATTTT	CASSRGQGADTQYF
TRBV7-9	TRBJ2-2	.	.	TGTGCCAGCAGCCCCCCTGGGCTCAACACCGGGGAGCTGTTTTTT	CASSPPGLNTGELFF
TRBV6-1	TRBJ2-7	TRBD1	.	TGTGCCAGCAGTGTGGACCAGGACAGGGCATCCTACGAGCAGTACTTC	CASSVDQDRASYEQYF
TRBV5-6	TRBJ2-5	.	.	TGTGCCAGCAGCTTGGAAAGCCAAGAGACCCAGTACTTC	CASSLESQETQYF
TRBV5-1	TRBJ2-5	TRBD1	.	TGCGCCAGCAGCTTGGGCCAGGGGGCGGAGACCCAGTACTTC	CASSLGQGAETQYF
TRBV28	TRBJ1-4	.	.	TGTGCCAGCAGTTTAGACCCGAGGGGTGAAAAACTGTTTTTT	CASSLDPRGEKLFF
TRBV9	TRBJ1-2	.	.	TGTGCCAGCAGCGTAGCCGAAGGGAACTATGGCTACACCTTC	CASSVAEGNYGYTF
TRBV12-2	TRBJ2-7	.	.	TGTGCAAGTCGCTTAGGCGGGGCTTACGAGCAGTACTTC	CASRLGGAYEQYF
TRBV7-9	TRBJ2-1	.	once	TGTGCCAGCAGCCCTTCCCTCACGGTCCGCTGGGTCAATGAGCAGTTCTTC	CASSPSLTVRWVNEQFF
TRBV4-2	TRBJ2-1	.	.	TGTGCCAGCAGCCAAGCTGGAGCGGCAGTGGCCTACAATGAGCAGTTCTTC	CASSQAGAAVAYNEQFF
TRBV20-1	TRBJ2-1	.	.	TGCAGTGCTACTTTCCATGAGCAGTTCTTC	CSATFHEQFF
TRBV5-1	TRBJ1-4	.	.	TGCGCCAGCAGCTTGAGTGGGAGAGGGGAAAAACTGTTTTTT	CASSLSGRGEKLFF
TRBV20-1	TRBJ1-1	.	.	TGCAGTGCAGTAGTCAGCACTGAAGCTTTCTTT	CSAVVSTEAFF
TRBV5-1	TRBJ1-5	.	.	TGCGCCAGCAGCTTGGGGGACGTCCACAGCCAGCCCCAGCATTTT	CASSLGDVHSQPQHF
TRBV2	TRBJ1-6	.	few	TGTGCCAGCAGTCAAGCAAGCTGGAATTCACCCCTCCACTTT	CASSQASWNSPLHF
TRBV5-1	TRBJ1-2	TRBD1	.	TGCGCCAGCAGCTTGGCCGGGACAGCCGATGGCTACACCTTC	CASSLAGTADGYTF
TRBV14	TRBJ1-1	.	.	TGTGCCAGCAGCCAAGACGTGGCGTTCAACACTGAAGCTTTCTTT	CASSQDVAFNTEAFF
TRBV30	TRBJ1-2	.	.	TGCCTCGGACAGTCAGGAACCAACTATGGCTACACCTTC	CLGQSGTNYGYTF